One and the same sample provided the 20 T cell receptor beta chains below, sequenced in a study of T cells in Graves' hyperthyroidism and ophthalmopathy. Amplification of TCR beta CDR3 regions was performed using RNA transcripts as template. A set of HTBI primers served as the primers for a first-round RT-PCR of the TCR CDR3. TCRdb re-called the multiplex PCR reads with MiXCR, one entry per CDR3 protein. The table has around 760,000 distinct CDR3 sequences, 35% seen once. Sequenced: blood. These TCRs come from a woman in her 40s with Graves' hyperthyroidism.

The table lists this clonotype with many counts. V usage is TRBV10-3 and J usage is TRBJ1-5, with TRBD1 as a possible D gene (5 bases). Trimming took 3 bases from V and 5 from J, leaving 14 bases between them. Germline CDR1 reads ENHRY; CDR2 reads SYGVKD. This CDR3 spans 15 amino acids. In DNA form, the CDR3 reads TGTGCCATCAGTGATCAGGGCGGGGGGGATCAGCCCCAGCATTTT. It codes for CAISDQGGGDQPQHF.

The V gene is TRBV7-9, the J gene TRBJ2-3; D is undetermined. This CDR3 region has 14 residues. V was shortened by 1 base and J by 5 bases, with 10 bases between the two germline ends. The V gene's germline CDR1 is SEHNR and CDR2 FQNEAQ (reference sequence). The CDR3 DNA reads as TGTGCCAGCAGCTTAGGGCTATCCCAAGATACGCAGTATTTT. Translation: CASSLGLSQDTQYF.

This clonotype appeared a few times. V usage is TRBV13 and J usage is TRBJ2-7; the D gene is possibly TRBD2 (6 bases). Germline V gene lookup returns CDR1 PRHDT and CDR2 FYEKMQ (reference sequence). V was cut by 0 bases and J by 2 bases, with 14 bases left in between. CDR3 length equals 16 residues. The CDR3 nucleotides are TGTGCCAGCAGCTTAGGTAGGGCGGGGATAACCTACGAGCAGTACTTC. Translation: CASSLGRAGITYEQYF.

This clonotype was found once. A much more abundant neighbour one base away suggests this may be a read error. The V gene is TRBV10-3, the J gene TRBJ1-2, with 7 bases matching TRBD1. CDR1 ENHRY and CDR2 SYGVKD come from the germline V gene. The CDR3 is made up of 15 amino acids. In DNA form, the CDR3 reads TGTGCCATCAGTGAAACCGGGGGCAGGGGGTATGGCTTCACCTTC. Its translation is CAISETGGRGYGFTF.

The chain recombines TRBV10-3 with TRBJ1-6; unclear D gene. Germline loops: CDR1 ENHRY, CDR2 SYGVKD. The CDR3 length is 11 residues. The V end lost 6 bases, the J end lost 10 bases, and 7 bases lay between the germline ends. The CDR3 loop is CAIRGASPLHF. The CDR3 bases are TGTGCCATCAGGGGAGCCTCACCCCTCCACTTT.

This CDR3 is CAISEQGQEHEHF. DNA for the CDR3: TGTGCCATCAGTGAGCAGGGACAGGAGCACGAGCATTTT. The chain couples TRBV10-3 to TRBJ1-5; 8 bases are a match to TRBD1. The J segment lost 14 bases and the V segment lost 2 bases, leaving 8 bases of the junction unmatched. The CDR3 runs 13 residues. Germline V gene data show CDR1 as ENHRY and CDR2 as SYGVKD.

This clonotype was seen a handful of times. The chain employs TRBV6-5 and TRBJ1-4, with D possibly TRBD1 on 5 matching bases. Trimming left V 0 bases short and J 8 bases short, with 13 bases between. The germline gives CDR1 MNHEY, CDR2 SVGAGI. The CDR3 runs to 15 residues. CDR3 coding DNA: TGTGCCAGCAGTTACTCGACGGGGGTCGACGAAAAACTGTTTTTT. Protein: CASSYSTGVDEKLFF.

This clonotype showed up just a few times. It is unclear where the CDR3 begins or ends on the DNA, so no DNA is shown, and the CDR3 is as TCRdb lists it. CDR3 residues: CAISESTGTGSCFF. V usage is TRBV10-3 and J usage is TRBJ2-2. The CDR3 is 14 amino acids in total, end residues counted. CDR1 and CDR2 from the germline V gene are ENHRY and SYGVKD.

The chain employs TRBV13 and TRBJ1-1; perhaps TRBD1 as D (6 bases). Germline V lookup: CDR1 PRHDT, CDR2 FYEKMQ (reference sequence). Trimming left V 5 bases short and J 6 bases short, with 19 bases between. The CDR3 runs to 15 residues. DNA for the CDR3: TGTGCCAGCAGCCCGACTGGGCAGGGGATCTCTGAAGCTTTCTTT. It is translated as CASSPTGQGISEAFF.

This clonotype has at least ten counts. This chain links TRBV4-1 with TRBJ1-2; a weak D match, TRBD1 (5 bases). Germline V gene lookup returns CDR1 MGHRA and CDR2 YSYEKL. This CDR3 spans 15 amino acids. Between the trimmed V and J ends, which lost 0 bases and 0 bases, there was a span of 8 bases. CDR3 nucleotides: TGCGCCAGCAGCCAAGAGGGACCTTCTAACTATGGCTACACCTTC. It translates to CASSQEGPSNYGYTF.

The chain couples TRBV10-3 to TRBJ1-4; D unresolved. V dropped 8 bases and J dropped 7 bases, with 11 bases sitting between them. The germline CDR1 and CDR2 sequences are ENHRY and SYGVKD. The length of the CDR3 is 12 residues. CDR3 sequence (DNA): TGTGCCATCGGCGAGAGCGGTGAAAAACTGTTTTTT. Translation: CAIGESGEKLFF.

The CDR3 region is CASSRYRETPSNQPQHF. The CDR3 DNA sequence: TGTGCCAGCTCCCGTTATCGTGAGACACCAAGCAATCAGCCCCAGCATTTT. The genes are TRBV24-1 and TRBJ1-5, with D uncertain. Trimming removed 11 bases at V and 1 base at J, with 23 bases between. Looked up from germline, CDR1 is KGHDR and CDR2 is SFDVKD. This CDR3 spans 17 amino acids.

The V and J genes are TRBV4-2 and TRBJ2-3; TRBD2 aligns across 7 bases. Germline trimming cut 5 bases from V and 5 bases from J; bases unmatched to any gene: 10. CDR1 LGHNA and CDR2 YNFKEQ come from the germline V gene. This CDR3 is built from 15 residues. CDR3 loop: CASSMNSGVGDTQYF. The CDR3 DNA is TGTGCCAGCAGCATGAACAGCGGGGTAGGAGATACGCAGTATTTT.

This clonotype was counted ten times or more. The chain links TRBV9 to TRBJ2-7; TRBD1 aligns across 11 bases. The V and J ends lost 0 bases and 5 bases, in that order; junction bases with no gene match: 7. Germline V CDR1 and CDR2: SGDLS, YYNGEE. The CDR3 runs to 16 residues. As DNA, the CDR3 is TGTGCCAGCAGCGTAGTAGGAGGGACAGGGGGGGACGAGCAGTACTTC. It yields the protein CASSVVGGTGGDEQYF.

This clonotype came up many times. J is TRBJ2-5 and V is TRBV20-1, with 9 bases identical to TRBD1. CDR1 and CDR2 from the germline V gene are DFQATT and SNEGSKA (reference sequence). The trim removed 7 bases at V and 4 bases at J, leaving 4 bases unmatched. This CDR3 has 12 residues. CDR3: CSGPDRGETQYF. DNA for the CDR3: TGCAGTGGCCCGGACAGGGGAGAGACCCAGTACTTC.

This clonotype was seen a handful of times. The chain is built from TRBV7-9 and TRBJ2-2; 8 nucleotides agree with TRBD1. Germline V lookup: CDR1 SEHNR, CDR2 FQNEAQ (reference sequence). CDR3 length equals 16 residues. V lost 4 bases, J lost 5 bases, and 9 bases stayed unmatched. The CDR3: CASSSPTGDGTGELFF. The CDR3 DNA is TGTGCCAGCAGCTCGCCGACAGGGGACGGGACCGGGGAGCTGTTTTTT.

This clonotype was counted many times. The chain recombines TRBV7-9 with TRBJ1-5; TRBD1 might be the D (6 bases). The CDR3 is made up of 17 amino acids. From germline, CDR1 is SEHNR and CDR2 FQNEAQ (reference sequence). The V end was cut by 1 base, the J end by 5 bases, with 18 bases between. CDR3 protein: CASSLVGAGTRDQPQHF. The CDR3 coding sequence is TGTGCCAGCAGCTTAGTCGGTGCCGGGACACGGGATCAGCCCCAGCATTTT.

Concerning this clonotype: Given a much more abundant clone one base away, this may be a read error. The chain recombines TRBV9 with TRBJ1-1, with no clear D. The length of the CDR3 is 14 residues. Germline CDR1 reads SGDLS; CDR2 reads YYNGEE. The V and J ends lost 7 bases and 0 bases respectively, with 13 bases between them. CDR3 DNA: TGTGCCAGCGGCGATGGGAGAGTGAACACTGAAGCTTTCTTT. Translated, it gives CASGDGRVNTEAFF. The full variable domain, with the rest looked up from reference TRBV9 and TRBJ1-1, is DSGVTQTPKHLITATGQRVTLRCSPRSGDLSVYWYQQSLDQGLQFLIQYYNGEERAKGNILERFSAQQFPDLHSELNLSSLELGDSALYFCASGDGRVNTEAFFGQGTRLTVV.

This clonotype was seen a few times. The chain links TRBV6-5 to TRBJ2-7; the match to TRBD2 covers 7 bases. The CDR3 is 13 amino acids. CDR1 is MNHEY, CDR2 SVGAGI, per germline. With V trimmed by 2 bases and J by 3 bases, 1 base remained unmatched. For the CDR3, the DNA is TGTGCCAGCAGTTACGGGACTAACTACGAGCAGTACTTC. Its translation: CASSYGTNYEQYF.

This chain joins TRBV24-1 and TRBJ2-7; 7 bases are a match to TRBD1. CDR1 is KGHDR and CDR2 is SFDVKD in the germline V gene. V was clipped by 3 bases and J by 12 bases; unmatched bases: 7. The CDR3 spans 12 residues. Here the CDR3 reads CATSDRWTGRYF. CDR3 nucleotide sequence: TGTGCCACCAGTGATCGATGGACAGGTCGGTACTTC.